The 22 T cell receptor beta chains in this list originate from one sample, sequenced in a study of CXCR4 blockade with PD-1 therapy in pancreatic cancer. Sequencing was performed with immunoSEQ multiplex PCR; in TCRdb, only in-frame clones are kept and a portion is missing. The repertoire includes about 1,600 clones, about two fifths of them detected once, and roughly 16% sits in the top ten. The sample was tumor tissue. The receptors here all came from a human donor with pancreatic ductal adenocarcinoma.

The rearrangement links TRBV11-3 to TRBJ2-5, with a tentative D call TRBD1 (6 bases). Trimming removed 3 bases at V and 3 bases at J, with 11 bases between. The CDR3 runs to 14 residues. Germline CDR1 SGHNT, CDR2 YENEEA. The CDR3 region is CASSLGRTEETQYF. Written as DNA, the CDR3 is TGTGCCAGCAGCTTGGGTCGGACAGAAGAGACCCAGTACTTC.

This clone has a handful of counts. V gene TRBV6-8 combines with J gene TRBJ2-3; D remains unclear. V lost 4 bases and J 0 bases, leaving 8 bases between the germline ends. The V gene's germline CDR1 is MNHGY and CDR2 SAAAGT. The CDR3 runs 14 residues. The CDR3 sequence: CASSSVTSTDTQYF. CDR3 coding DNA: TGTGCCAGCAGTTCCGTAACTAGCACAGATACGCAGTATTTT.

This clone is labeled as medium-sized. The genes are TRBV6-8 and TRBJ2-5, with 13 bases matching TRBD2. V trimming: 2 bases; J trimming: 5 bases; junction bases outside the gene matches: 5. This CDR3 has 16 amino acids. Per germline, CDR1 MNHGY and CDR2 SAAAGT. CDR3 loop: CASSYGTSGMGETQYF. In DNA form, the CDR3 reads TGTGCCAGCAGTTACGGGACTAGCGGGATGGGGGAGACCCAGTACTTC.

This clone appeared a single time. The CDR3 DNA follows: TGTGCCAAGTCCGGGACAGGGACCTACGAGCAGTACGTC. Translated: CAKSGTGTYEQYV. V usage is TRBV14 and J usage is TRBJ2-7; TRBD1 aligns across 9 bases. Germline CDR1 and CDR2: SGHDN and FVKESK. The CDR3 is 13 residues long. V lost 10 bases and J lost 2; bases outside the gene matches: 6.

In this sample, this clone turned up a few times. The J gene is TRBJ1-3, the V gene TRBV28, with 7 bases matching TRBD1. The ends lost 6 bases at V and 2 bases at J; junction bases unmatched: 1. CDR1 MDHEN and CDR2 SYDVKM come from the germline V gene. This CDR3 contains 13 residues. The CDR3 DNA reads TGTGCCAGCAGAACAGGGGCTGGAAACACCATATATTTT. Amino acids: CASRTGAGNTIYF.

The chain is built from TRBV18 and TRBJ1-4, with a weak D call TRBD1 (5 bases). Germline V gene data show CDR1 as KGHSH and CDR2 as LQKENI. Trimming cost V 3 bases and J 1 base, with 6 bases left between them. The CDR3 contains 14 residues. The CDR3: CASSPTVTNEKLFF. CDR3 in DNA: TGTGCCAGCTCACCGACAGTAACTAATGAAAAACTGTTTTTT.

This clone was detected a few times. This rearrangement joins TRBV28 to TRBJ2-7; no definite D call. The CDR3 is 14 amino acids. Germline CDR1 and CDR2: MDHEN and SYDVKM. V lost 6 bases, J lost 3 bases, and 15 bases lay in between. This chain's CDR3 is CASSSPAQIYEQYV. For the CDR3, the DNA is TGTGCCAGCAGCTCCCCGGCCCAAATCTACGAGCAGTACGTC.

This clone was detected only a few times. This chain links TRBV2 with TRBJ1-2, with D possibly being TRBD1 (5 bases). Trimming took 3 bases from V and 4 from J, leaving 9 bases between them. CDR1 is SNHLY, CDR2 FYNNEI, per germline. This CDR3 contains 13 residues. The CDR3 region is CASSEDKSYGYTF. As DNA, the CDR3 is TGTGCCAGCAGTGAGGACAAGAGCTATGGCTACACCTTC.

The chain links TRBV10-2 to TRBJ2-5; D is possibly TRBD1 or TRBD2 (6 bases each). The germline V gene encodes CDR1 WSHSY and CDR2 SAAADI. The V and J ends lost 5 bases and 5 bases respectively, with 15 bases between them. The CDR3 spans 14 residues. The CDR3 here is CASSRGGPEETQYF. The CDR3 DNA reads as TGCGCCAGCAGTCGAGGGGGGCCGGAGGAGACCCAGTACTTC.

A few counts support this clone. CDR3 loop: CASSLTGTGSSPLHF. Written as DNA, the CDR3 is TGTGCCAGCAGCTTAACCGGGACAGGGAGCTCACCCCTCCACTTT. The chain employs TRBV11-3 and TRBJ1-6; 9 bases fit TRBD1. CDR1 is SGHNT, CDR2 YENEEA, per germline. The V segment lost 2 bases and the J segment 10 bases; nucleotides outside the gene matches: 6. This CDR3 has 15 amino acids.

This clone was counted between two and nine times. The rearrangement joins TRBV19 to TRBJ2-1; 9 nucleotides agree with TRBD2. With V trimmed by 5 bases and J by 10 bases, 6 bases remained unmatched. In germline, CDR1 is LNHDA, CDR2 SQIVND (reference sequence). The CDR3 spans 13 residues. CDR3 coding DNA: TGTGCCAGTAGTCGCGGGGGGGCCTTGGAGCAGTTCTTC. This encodes CASSRGGALEQFF.

The CDR3 DNA sequence: TGCGCCAGCAGCTTGGACGGACAGGGAGTGGACGAGCAGTACTTC. Encoded protein: CASSLDGQGVDEQYF. The V call is TRBV5-1, the J call TRBJ2-7, with 8 nucleotides matching TRBD1. Germline CDR1 is SGHRS and CDR2 is YFSETQ. The V and J ends lost 0 bases and 5 bases, in that order; junction bases with no gene match: 7. The CDR3 covers 15 residues.

The sample holds a few counts of this clone. This chain connects TRBV18 to TRBJ2-7; 8 nucleotides match TRBD2. Germline CDR1 reads KGHSH; CDR2 reads LQKENI. Trimming at V came to 0 bases and at J to 2 bases, leaving 3 bases not matched to a gene. The CDR3 sequence is 15 residues long. CDR3: CASSPPPGGPYEQYF. The CDR3 nucleotides read TGTGCCAGCTCACCACCCCCGGGAGGGCCCTACGAGCAGTACTTC. The variable domain in full, completed from reference TRBV18 and TRBJ2-7, reads NAGVMQNPRHLVRRRGQEARLRCSPMKGHSHVYWYRQLPEEGLKFMVYLQKENIIDESGMPKERFSAEFPKEGPSILRIQQVVRGDSAAYFCASSPPPGGPYEQYFGPGTRLTVT.

This chain joins TRBV19 and TRBJ2-1; 7 nucleotides match TRBD2. Trimming at V came to 1 base and at J to 7 bases, leaving 7 bases not matched to a gene. Germline V gives CDR1 LNHDA, CDR2 SQIVND (reference sequence). CDR3 length: 15 residues. The CDR3 sequence is CASSIAAAGGNEQFF. The CDR3 bases are TGTGCCAGTAGTATAGCGGCCGCCGGGGGGAATGAGCAGTTCTTC.

The chain combines TRBV9 with TRBJ2-1; TRBD2 matches at 9 bases. The CDR3 is 16 residues long. The germline V gene encodes CDR1 SGDLS and CDR2 YYNGEE. Unmatched junction bases numbered 15, after V lost 5 bases and J lost 9 bases. The CDR3 reads CASRRDPFSGGIEQFF. In nucleotides, the CDR3 is TGTGCCAGCAGGAGAGATCCCTTTAGCGGGGGTATTGAGCAGTTCTTC.

The genes are TRBV6-8 and TRBJ1-1; D is perhaps TRBD1 (5 bases). Deletions cut 5 bases from V and 10 bases from J, with 17 bases between. The germline gives CDR1 MNHGY, CDR2 SAAAGT. The length of the CDR3 is 13 residues. The CDR3: CASSPTASRVAFF. As DNA, the CDR3 is TGTGCCAGCAGTCCGACAGCCTCCCGGGTAGCTTTCTTT.

This clone showed up just a few times. The genes are TRBV1 and TRBJ2-5; the table's D call of TRBD2 was not tested on the DNA. TRBV1 has pseudogene status. The CDR3 covers 15 residues. The CDR3 sequence is CTSSPGLADQETQYF. The CDR3 coding sequence is TGCACCAGCTCCCCTGGACTAGCGGACCAAGAGACCCAGTACTTC.

In its sample, this clone ranks as large. This chain joins TRBV6-8 and TRBJ2-7; 7 bases line up with TRBD2. Germline loops: CDR1 MNHGY, CDR2 SAAAGT. Trimming took 2 bases from V and 2 from J; bases not matched to a gene: 3. The CDR3 length is 14 residues. CDR3: CASSYGAGAYEQYV. CDR3 coding DNA: TGTGCCAGCAGTTACGGTGCGGGGGCCTACGAGCAGTACGTC.

V is TRBV6-7 and J is TRBJ1-6; no firm D call. TRBV6-7 qualifies as an ORF whose function is uncertain. The CDR3 has 15 amino acids. V was clipped by 5 bases and J by 7 bases, with 15 bases between them. The CDR3 sequence: CASSEAWGSNSPLHF. The CDR3 DNA is TGTGCCAGCAGTGAAGCGTGGGGTTCAAATTCACCCCTCCACTTT.

This chain uses TRBV4-1 with TRBJ2-3; 13 nucleotides match TRBD2. Germline CDR1 MGHRA, CDR2 YSYEKL. This CDR3 has 16 amino acids. Trimming removed 6 bases from V and 6 bases from J; junction bases left unmatched: 9. The CDR3 sequence is CASRLAGGPREDTQYF. DNA for the CDR3: TGCGCCAGCAGACTAGCGGGGGGGCCTCGGGAGGATACGCAGTATTTT.

Comments on this clone: The junction departs from the called germline gene at one end, perhaps through a read error. J is TRBJ1-1 and V is TRBV18, with D unresolved. Looked up from germline, CDR1 is KGHSH and CDR2 is LQKENI. The CDR3 loop spans 14 amino acids. CDR3 region: CASSLMRKDTKAFF. CDR3 sequence (DNA): TGTGCCAGTTCCCTAATGAGGAAAGACACTAAAGCTTTCTTT.

The table lists this clone with a few counts. V and J are TRBV9 and TRBJ2-5; a weak D match, TRBD2 (5 bases). The CDR3 contains 13 residues. Germline V gene data show CDR1 as SGDLS and CDR2 as YYNGEE. Trimming cost V 2 bases and J 2 bases, with 7 bases left between them. The DNA of the CDR3 is TGTGCCAGCAGCGTCGGGAATCAAGAGACCCAGTACTTC. This gives the protein CASSVGNQETQYF.